A selection of T cell receptor beta chains follows, all from one sample in a study of blood T cell repertoires in COVID-19. Some clones are missing from TCRdb's copy, which holds only in-frame ones; the method was immunoSEQ multiplex PCR. The table lists fewer than 450,000 clones, less than 90% of them singletons. The sequenced sample was PBMCs or T cells enriched from blood (not recorded which). The receptors here all came from a woman younger than 45 who had recovered from COVID-19. CDR3s include the opening cysteine and the closing phenylalanine or tryptophan.

j_call v_call cdr3_aa
TRBJ1-5 TRBV2 CASSIDRASYSNQPQHF
TRBJ1-1 TRBV10-3 CAIRERDGTGGGTEAFF
TRBJ2-3 TRBV12-2 CASRLRRGAFADTQYF
TRBJ2-5 TRBV28 CASSFSSGTPPPAQYF
TRBJ1-4 TRBV5-5 CASSLAPTGVNEKLFF
TRBJ2-3 TRBV28 CASSPPGSTDTQYF
TRBJ1-4 TRBV28 CASGLPATNEKLFF
TRBJ2-5 TRBV30 CAWRRGGRETQYF
TRBJ1-6 TRBV7-9 CASSHEQTSPLHF
TRBJ2-3 TRBV27 CASSWASNTDTQYF
TRBJ2-1 TRBV28 CASTPSGLAGRGTYNEQFF
TRBJ1-1 TRBV12-3/TRBV12-4 CASSLGRNTEAFF
TRBJ2-7 TRBV2 CASSESLLQGETYEQYF
TRBJ1-3 TRBV7-9 CASSTRRGNTIYF
TRBJ2-4 TRBV4-3 CASSQDPGTSGGLAKNIQYF
TRBJ1-2 TRBV28 CASSLGGQGPSYGYTF
TRBJ1-3 TRBV28 CASSPVGRPLERNTIYF
TRBJ2-7 TRBV5-1 CASRPTDFATSYEQYF
TRBJ1-6 TRBV5-6 CASSYREPSYNSPLHF
TRBJ1-2 TRBV28 CASSLLGTGGYGYTF
TRBJ2-1 TRBV30 CAWSKGLAGASEQFF
TRBJ1-1 TRBV6-5 CASRQGARSYEAFF
TRBJ1-6 TRBV4-3 CASSQDAGISPLHF
TRBJ1-6 TRBV30 CAWTRDRLSSYNSPLHF
TRBJ2-5 TRBV4-3 CASSQDTGEETQYF
TRBJ2-7 TRBV13 CASSLQGPGAYEQYF